The sample holds a few counts of the clone carrying this T cell receptor beta chain. Its antigen remains unidentified. This entry belongs to a study of T cell repertoires in cytomegalovirus infection. As for the study in general: In the study, CMV epitopes included recently identified HLA-C-restricted and well-studied HLA-B-restricted ones. Through public TCR beta signatures, both CMV infection and matching HLA type were indicated. Study results and caveats: HLA-C-restricted CMV-specific TCR beta clonotypes prevailed in the ex vivo response. Cumulative frequency of public TCR beta families picked out carriers of CMV plus the relevant HLA.

In TCRdb, the reads were re-called with MiXCR into one record per CDR3 protein. The data contain about 830,000 distinct CDR3 sequences, about 30% of them singletons. CDR3 length: 15 residues. The germline V and J ends were trimmed by 0 bases and 4 bases, with 15 bases remaining between them. Per the germline V gene, CDR1 is DFQATT and CDR2 is SNEGSKA (reference sequence). Source: cultured CD8+ T cells from PBMCs, taken from culture after CMV antigen stimulation. This chain connects TRBV20-1 to TRBJ1-2, with no clear D. This TCR was sampled from a human donor in good health (CMV status not recorded). Some clones in this sample may be carry-over from other donors' samples. The CDR3 nucleotides are TGCAGTGCTAGAGATCAGCGGGGTTACGGCTATGGCTACACCTTC. Amino acid sequence: CSARDQRGYGYGYTF.